This T cell receptor (beta chain) is from a study of CD8 T cells in Susac syndrome. An amount of RNA that ranged from about 0.45 to 1 ug was reverse transcribed with random hexamers. Amplification of the TCR beta CDR3 was carried out by immunoSEQ multiplex PCR, which spanned a total of 54 Vbeta and 13 Jbeta segments. TCRdb independently ran MiXCR on the immunoSEQ multiplex PCR reads; one entry per CDR3 protein. This sample yields about 140,000 distinct CDR3 sequences, of which 95% are seen a single time; about 0.18% belongs to the top ten. Trimming stripped 6 bases from V and 0 bases from J, with 12 bases between. Germline V gene lookup returns CDR1 SGHTA and CDR2 FQGTGA. CDR3 length equals 16 residues.

The receptor comes from a human donor with Susac syndrome. Sequenced sample: CD8+ T cells from PBMCs. The rearrangement links TRBV7-3 to TRBJ2-6, with D possibly being TRBD1 or TRBD2 (5 bases each). This chain's CDR3 is CASSKGPYSGANVLTF. CDR3 DNA: TGTGCCAGCAGTAAGGGACCCTACTCTGGGGCCAACGTCCTGACTTTC.